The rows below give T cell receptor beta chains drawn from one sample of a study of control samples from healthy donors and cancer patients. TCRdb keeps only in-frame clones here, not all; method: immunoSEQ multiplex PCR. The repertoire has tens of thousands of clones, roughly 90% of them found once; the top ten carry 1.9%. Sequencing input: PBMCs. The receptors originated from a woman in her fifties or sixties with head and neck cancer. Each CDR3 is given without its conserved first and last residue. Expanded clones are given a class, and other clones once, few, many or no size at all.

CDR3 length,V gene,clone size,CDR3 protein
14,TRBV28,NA,ASRQNLVGSGDEQY
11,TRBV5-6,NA,AGSQGSRYEQY
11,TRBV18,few,ASSPSITDTQY
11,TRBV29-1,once,SVGTAPTYEQY
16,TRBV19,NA,ASSLREIARSGANVLT
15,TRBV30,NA,AWSASSPGTQYNEQF
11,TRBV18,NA,ASSPRGIIEQF
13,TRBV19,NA,ASSIAVGGSYEQY
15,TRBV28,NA,ASRTGGGGRDSYEQY
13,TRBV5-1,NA,ASSDSSGRTDTQY
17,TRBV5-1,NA,ASSVVGQRRGGENTEAF
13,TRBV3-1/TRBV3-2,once,ASSQSGRTTDTQY
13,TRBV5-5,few,ASSLLGGGQETQY
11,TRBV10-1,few,ASSERGAYEQY
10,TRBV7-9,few,ASTPSADTQY
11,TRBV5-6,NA,ASSLQGREKLF
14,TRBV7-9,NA,ASSSGLAANTGELF